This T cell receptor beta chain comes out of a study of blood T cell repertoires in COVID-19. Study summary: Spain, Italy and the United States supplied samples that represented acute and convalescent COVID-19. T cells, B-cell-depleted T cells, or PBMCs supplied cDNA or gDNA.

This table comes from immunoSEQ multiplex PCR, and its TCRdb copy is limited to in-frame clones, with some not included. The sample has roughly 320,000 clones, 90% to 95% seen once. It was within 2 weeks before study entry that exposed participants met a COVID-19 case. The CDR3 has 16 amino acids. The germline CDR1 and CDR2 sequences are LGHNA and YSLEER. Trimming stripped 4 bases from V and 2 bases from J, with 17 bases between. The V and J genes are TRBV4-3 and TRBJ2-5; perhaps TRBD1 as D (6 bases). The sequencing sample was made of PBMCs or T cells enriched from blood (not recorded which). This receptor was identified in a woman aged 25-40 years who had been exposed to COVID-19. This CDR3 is CASSPWTETEQETQYF. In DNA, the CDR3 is TGCGCCAGCAGCCCCTGGACAGAAACGGAACAAGAGACCCAGTACTTC.